The rows below give T cell receptor beta chains drawn from one sample of a study of T cell responses to AZD1222 COVID-19 vaccine. Clones were read by immunoSEQ multiplex PCR, and TCRdb kept only the in-frame ones, dropping some. This table holds more than 110,000 clones, over 85% found once. Sequenced material: peripheral blood, taken on day 0 of AZD1222 vaccination. The receptor set was obtained from an adult in good health. CDR3s include the opening cysteine and the closing phenylalanine or tryptophan. The D gene is left open where the match is weak. The listing skips clone size in some rows; elsewhere it reads once, few, many or a size class.

TRBV19	TRBJ1-5	-	-	CASEKRGFDDSNQPQHF	TGTGCCAGTGAAAAGAGGGGGTTTGACGATAGCAATCAGCCCCAGCATTTT
TRBV9	TRBJ1-3	TRBD1	-	CASSFRGSSGNTIYF	TGTGCCAGCAGCTTCAGGGGGAGCTCTGGAAACACCATATATTTT
TRBV27	TRBJ1-3	TRBD1	-	CASSSSTGISGNTIYF	TGTGCCAGCAGTTCCTCGACAGGGATCTCTGGAAACACCATATATTTT
TRBV6-2/TRBV6-3	TRBJ1-1	-	-	CASSLYYNTEAFF	TGTGCCAGCAGCCTATATTACAACACTGAAGCTTTCTTT
TRBV9	TRBJ2-7	-	-	CASSVGLDDITYEQYF	TGTGCCAGCAGCGTAGGGCTCGATGACATCACCTACGAGCAGTACTTC
TRBV4-3	TRBJ2-6	-	-	CASSQDWRSGANVLTF	TGCGCCAGCAGCCAAGATTGGCGATCTGGGGCCAACGTCCTGACTTTC
TRBV5-6	TRBJ2-7	-	-	CASSLREAVYEQYF	TGTGCCAGCAGCTTGAGGGAAGCAGTCTACGAGCAGTACTTC
TRBV7-2	TRBJ1-3	-	-	CASSLGSAGTIIYF	TGTGCCAGCAGCTTAGGGTCCGCCGGGACCATCATATATTTT
TRBV27	TRBJ1-4	-	once	CASSLSVARGEKLFF	TGTGCCAGCAGTTTATCGGTGGCGCGGGGTGAAAAACTGTTTTTT
TRBV4-1	TRBJ2-7	-	-	CASRPVGKSSYEQYF	TGCGCCAGCAGACCGGTTGGCAAGAGCTCCTACGAGCAGTACTTC
TRBV23-1	TRBJ2-7	TRBD1	-	CASSHLGQGGSYEQYF	TGCGCCAGCAGTCATTTAGGACAGGGGGGGTCCTACGAGCAGTACTTC
TRBV5-1	TRBJ1-5	-	-	CASSFSGLGNQPQHF	TGCGCCAGCAGCTTTAGCGGGCTGGGCAATCAGCCCCAGCATTTT
TRBV6-5	TRBJ1-5	TRBD1	-	CASKGTGDHQPQHF	TGTGCCAGCAAAGGGACAGGGGATCATCAGCCCCAGCATTTT
TRBV14	TRBJ2-1	-	-	CASSQDRYNEQFF	TGTGCCAGCAGCCAAGATCGGTACAATGAGCAGTTCTTC
TRBV7-2	TRBJ2-7	TRBD2	-	CASTLGDYAYEQYF	TGTGCCAGCACCCTGGGGGACTACGCCTACGAGCAGTACTTC
TRBV14	TRBJ1-1	-	-	CASRAGFEAFF	TGTGCCAGCAGGGCAGGGTTTGAAGCTTTCTTT
TRBV7-9	TRBJ2-4	-	-	CASSGRDTGSGKNIQYF	TGTGCCAGCAGCGGGCGGGATACGGGCAGTGGCAAAAACATTCAGTACTTC
TRBV30	TRBJ1-2	-	-	CAWDGLSGYTF	TGTGCCTGGGACGGACTGAGTGGCTACACCTTC
TRBV7-9	TRBJ2-7	TRBD1	-	CASSSGQGVSGSYEQYF	TGTGCCAGCAGCTCGGGACAGGGGGTTTCTGGTTCCTACGAGCAGTACTTC
TRBV19	TRBJ1-2	-	-	CASSIHREIFGGYTF	TGTGCCAGTAGTATCCACAGGGAGATATTTGGTGGCTACACCTTC
TRBV6-6	TRBJ2-3	-	-	CASGRLDSTDTQYF	TGTGCCAGCGGACGATTAGACAGCACAGATACGCAGTATTTT
TRBV20-1	TRBJ1-1	-	-	CSAPRTVDTFF	TGCAGTGCTCCGCGGACTGTGGATACTTTCTTT
TRBV6-5	TRBJ1-6	-	-	CASSELASDSPLHF	TGTGCCAGCAGCGAGCTGGCTAGTGATTCACCCCTCCACTTT
TRBV6-6	TRBJ1-5	TRBD1	-	CASSYSNTGVQPQHF	TGTGCCAGCAGTTACTCGAACACAGGGGTTCAGCCCCAGCATTTT
TRBV19	TRBJ1-5	TRBD1	-	CASRVYQGQGGQPQHF	TGTGCCAGTAGGGTTTACCAGGGACAGGGTGGACAGCCCCAGCATTTT
TRBV4-1	TRBJ1-2	TRBD1	-	CASKARDREYYGYTF	TGCGCCAGCAAAGCCCGGGACAGGGAGTACTATGGCTACACCTTC
TRBV5-6	TRBJ1-5	-	-	CASSFVGDQPQHF	TGTGCCAGCAGCTTTGTTGGGGACCAGCCCCAGCATTTT
TRBV5-4	TRBJ1-1	-	-	CASSLARGALAEAFF	TGTGCCAGCAGCTTGGCGAGGGGGGCACTTGCTGAAGCTTTCTTT
TRBV19	TRBJ1-5	-	-	CASTGPAFDQPQHF	TGTGCCAGTACGGGGCCGGCTTTCGATCAGCCCCAGCATTTT
TRBV19	TRBJ2-2	TRBD2	-	CASSEGGLAGATGELFF	TGTGCCAGTAGTGAAGGGGGACTAGCGGGAGCCACCGGGGAGCTGTTTTTT
TRBV27	TRBJ1-1	-	-	CASRSERTADTEAFF	TGTGCCAGCAGGTCCGAAAGGACGGCGGACACTGAAGCTTTCTTT
TRBV19	TRBJ1-2	TRBD1	-	CASHDPDRGKRYGYTF	TGTGCCAGTCACGATCCGGACAGGGGAAAGCGGTATGGCTACACCTTC
TRBV7-9	TRBJ2-5	TRBD1	-	CASSDYRDRAKETQYF	TGTGCCAGCAGCGATTACCGGGACAGGGCAAAAGAGACCCAGTACTTC
TRBV28	TRBJ2-5	TRBD1	-	CASSLWGTGGRETQYF	TGTGCCAGCAGTTTATGGGGGACAGGGGGTCGAGAGACCCAGTACTTC
TRBV2	TRBJ2-5	-	-	CASSLDGWETQYF	TGTGCCAGCAGCTTGGATGGGTGGGAGACCCAGTACTTC
TRBV27	TRBJ1-1	TRBD1	-	CASSRQGANTEAFF	TGTGCCAGCAGTCGACAGGGGGCGAACACTGAAGCTTTCTTT